These 10 T cell receptor beta chains share one sample of origin, sequenced in a study of T cell responses to AZD1222 COVID-19 vaccine. Generated by immunoSEQ multiplex PCR, the TCRdb table keeps only in-frame clones and is missing some. Counted here are approximately 61,000 clones, about four fifths occurring once; the ten biggest clones make up roughly 27%. The input for sequencing was peripheral blood, taken 28 days after the second AZD1222 dose. Receptors originate from an adult who received the AZD1222 COVID-19 vaccine.

This clone was detected only once. The V gene is TRBV24-1, the J gene TRBJ2-1, with 9 bases fitting TRBD1. J gave up 5 bases and V 10 bases, and 5 bases lay outside the gene matches. The CDR3 has 13 amino acids. The V gene's germline CDR1 is KGHDR and CDR2 SFDVKD. CDR3 protein: CATQGAVDNEQFF. CDR3 nucleotide sequence: TGTGCCACACAGGGGGCGGTGGACAATGAGCAGTTCTTC.

The V and J genes are TRBV4-2 and TRBJ1-2, with 9 bases identical to TRBD1. Germline values: CDR1 LGHNA, CDR2 YNFKEQ. This CDR3 region has 15 residues. With V trimmed by 2 bases and J by 7 bases, 8 bases remained unmatched. CDR3 nucleotide sequence: TGTGCCAGCAGCCAAACAGAGGGACAGGGCGGTGGCTACACCTTC. As protein: CASSQTEGQGGGYTF.

This clone was detected only once. This chain links TRBV6-5 with TRBJ2-7; unclear D gene. Per germline, CDR1 MNHEY and CDR2 SVGAGI. V was clipped by 6 bases and J by 4 bases, with 13 bases between them. The CDR3 extends over 13 amino acids. The CDR3 reads CASSSTYRYEQYF. Written as DNA, the CDR3 is TGTGCCAGCAGCTCGACATACCGGTACGAGCAGTACTTC.

This rearrangement joins TRBV27 to TRBJ2-1; 13 bases match TRBD2. The germline V gene has CDR1 MNHEY and CDR2 SMNVEV (reference sequence). J lost 5 bases, V lost 6 bases, and 13 bases had no gene match. This CDR3 has 18 residues. CDR3 sequence: CASSQLALGLAGHNEQFF. As DNA, the CDR3 is TGTGCCAGCAGCCAACTAGCTTTGGGACTAGCGGGACACAATGAGCAGTTCTTC.

J is TRBJ1-5 and V is TRBV27; D may be TRBD1 (5 bases). The CDR3 sequence is 15 residues long. Looked up from germline, CDR1 is MNHEY and CDR2 is SMNVEV (reference sequence). V was trimmed by 2 bases and J by 7 bases, leaving 15 bases between them. CDR3 in amino acids: CASSLNGRAEQPQHF. CDR3 DNA sequence: TGTGCCAGCAGTTTAAACGGCAGGGCCGAGCAGCCCCAGCATTTT.

The J gene is TRBJ1-1, the V gene TRBV7-8; D not resolved. This CDR3 has 11 amino acids. Germline V gives CDR1 SGHVS, CDR2 FQNEAQ. Trimming pared 3 bases from V and 3 bases from J, leaving 2 bases between. As DNA, the CDR3 is TGTGCCAGCAGCTTGTACACTGAAGCTTTCTTT. It codes for CASSLYTEAFF.

This sequence joins TRBV6-2 or TRBV6-3 and TRBJ2-1, with D perhaps matching TRBD1 (6 bases). V shed 0 bases and J shed 0 bases, with 21 bases lying between them. Germline CDR1 MNHEY, CDR2 SVGEGT. The CDR3 totals 20 residues. This chain's CDR3 is CASSYSPSRQVISSYNEQFF. DNA of the CDR3: TGTGCCAGCAGTTACTCGCCTTCACGACAGGTAATAAGCTCCTACAATGAGCAGTTCTTC.

There are a few counts of this clone. The chain recombines TRBV18 with TRBJ1-1; D is possibly TRBD1 (5 bases). Germline assignment: CDR1 KGHSH and CDR2 LQKENI. V was clipped by 2 bases and J by 8 bases, with 12 bases between them. This CDR3 region has 13 residues. CDR3 nucleotide sequence: TGTGCCAGCTCACCAAACGGGAGGGGAGAAGCTTTCTTT. Its translation: CASSPNGRGEAFF.

The chain couples TRBV29-1 to TRBJ1-2; D is uncertain. CDR3 length: 12 amino acids. Germline values: CDR1 SQVTM, CDR2 ANQGSEA. Trimming removed 3 bases at V and 4 bases at J, with 9 bases between. In nucleotides, the CDR3 is TGCAGCGTTGAGGAGTCCTCCTATGGCTACACCTTC. It encodes CSVEESSYGYTF.

J is TRBJ2-5 and V is TRBV5-5; the D call may be TRBD1 or TRBD2 (5 bases each). The CDR3 loop spans 17 amino acids. The germline CDR1 and CDR2 sequences are SGHKS and YYEKEE (reference sequence). Trimming took 2 bases from V and 0 from J, leaving 17 bases between them. CDR3 DNA: TGTGCCAGCAGCTTTAGAGGGGTCCCCACTTACCAAGAGACCCAGTACTTC. It specifies CASSFRGVPTYQETQYF.